This entry lists 10 T cell receptor beta chains sequenced from one sample in a study of response to subunit inactivated influenza vaccine. TCRdb reanalysed the RT-PCR reads using MiXCR and keeps one entry per CDR3 protein. The table lists roughly 700,000 distinct CDR3 sequences, more than 11% of them singletons. Source: PBMCs from blood, taken approximately 15 days before vaccination. These receptors all stem from a man in his fifties or sixties who received an inactivated influenza vaccine.

The gene calls are TRBV11-2 and TRBJ2-5; tentatively, D is TRBD1 or TRBD2 (6 bases each). The CDR3 has 18 amino acids. Germline values: CDR1 SGHAT, CDR2 FQNNGV. Trimming cost V 5 bases and J 9 bases, with 31 bases left between them. In DNA form, the CDR3 reads TGTGCCAGCAGCGATTTCAGGGGAGGTGGAGAGGCCCGGGTGGCCCAGTACTTC. Its translation: CASSDFRGGGEARVAQYF.

This clonotype was detected ten times or more. The chain recombines TRBV7-9 with TRBJ2-5, with unresolved D. Trimming shortened V by 5 bases and J by 2 bases, and 9 bases separated the two germline ends. The CDR3 has 13 residues. Germline CDR1 SEHNR, CDR2 FQNEAQ (reference sequence). The CDR3: CASSPEIQETQYF. Here the CDR3 DNA reads TGTGCCAGCAGCCCAGAGATTCAAGAGACCCAGTACTTC.

This clonotype was counted only a few times. The genes are TRBV9 and TRBJ2-1; TRBD2 agrees at 9 bases. The V and J ends lost 4 bases and 6 bases, in that order; junction bases with no gene match: 11. The CDR3 runs 16 residues. The germline V gene encodes CDR1 SGDLS and CDR2 YYNGEE. CDR3 sequence (DNA): TGTGCCAGCAGCTTAATTTCGGGACTAGCTATCAATGAGCAGTTCTTC. Translating gives CASSLISGLAINEQFF. The entire variable domain, with the rest obtained from reference TRBV9 and TRBJ2-1, is as follows: DSGVTQTPKHLITATGQRVTLRCSPRSGDLSVYWYQQSLDQGLQFLIQYYNGEERAKGNILERFSAQQFPDLHSELNLSSLELGDSALYFCASSLISGLAINEQFFGPGTRLTVL.

The J gene is TRBJ2-1, the V gene TRBV15; D is tentatively TRBD1 or TRBD2 (5 bases each). The CDR3 is 14 residues long. V was cut by 0 bases and J by 10 bases, with 13 bases left in between. In germline, CDR1 is LNHNV, CDR2 YYDKDF (reference sequence). CDR3 region: CATSRDTGPGEQFF. As DNA, the CDR3 is TGTGCCACCAGCAGAGATACGGGGCCCGGGGAGCAGTTCTTC.

The chain carries TRBV20-1 and TRBJ2-1, with 10 bases identical to TRBD1. The CDR3 totals 13 residues. V lost 5 bases, J lost 6 bases, and 4 bases stayed unmatched. The germline V gene encodes CDR1 DFQATT and CDR2 SNEGSKA (reference sequence). In DNA, the CDR3 is TGCAGTGCTGCCCGGGACAGGGGCAATGAGCAGTTCTTC. Amino acid sequence: CSAARDRGNEQFF.

This clonotype came up many times. The genes are TRBV24-1 and TRBJ2-7, with 7 nucleotides matching TRBD1. Per germline, CDR1 KGHDR and CDR2 SFDVKD. The CDR3 sequence is 16 residues long. Trimming took 12 bases from V and 1 from J; bases not matched to a gene: 17. CDR3 nucleotide sequence: TGTGCCGCAGGCGAGACAGGGTGGAACGGTTCCTACGAGCAGTACTTC. Translating it yields CAAGETGWNGSYEQYF.

The chain has TRBV7-2 and TRBJ2-7; D is possibly TRBD1 or TRBD2 (6 bases each). The CDR3 is 14 amino acids. Looked up from germline, CDR1 is SGHTA and CDR2 is FQGNSA. Trimming cost V 1 base and J 5 bases, with 12 bases left between them. The CDR3: CASSLDRGPDEQYF. CDR3 bases: TGTGCCAGCAGCTTAGATCGGGGGCCGGACGAGCAGTACTTC.

The rearrangement joins TRBV5-1 to TRBJ1-6; 7 nucleotides line up with TRBD1. V dropped 5 bases and J dropped 6; count of bases not matched to a gene: 5. The length of the CDR3 is 14 residues. Germline assignment: CDR1 SGHRS and CDR2 YFSETQ. The CDR3 DNA follows: TGCGCCAGCAGACAGGGGAGCGGTAATTCACCCCTCCACTTT. This codes for CASRQGSGNSPLHF.

This clonotype was observed many times. CDR3 protein: CSASPSGANVLTF. The CDR3 DNA sequence: TGCAGCGCCAGCCCTTCTGGGGCCAACGTCCTGACTTTC. The chain employs TRBV29-1 and TRBJ2-6; D remains ambiguous. The CDR3 is made up of 13 amino acids. V was pared by 7 bases and J by 1 base, with 8 bases between. The germline V gene has CDR1 SQVTM and CDR2 ANQGSEA.

This clonotype was recorded a few times. The chain uses TRBV5-1 and TRBJ1-1; the match to TRBD1 covers 7 bases. Germline V lookup: CDR1 SGHRS, CDR2 YFSETQ. The CDR3 sequence is 15 residues long. With 4 bases clipped from V and 3 bases from J, the junction kept 9 bases outside the gene matches. The CDR3 spells CASSNGRTGYTEAFF. The DNA for the CDR3 is TGCGCCAGCAGCAATGGTAGGACAGGCTACACTGAAGCTTTCTTT.